This TCR beta chain was documented in a study of T cells in Graves' hyperthyroidism and ophthalmopathy. General study points: Blood shared most expanded thyroid clonotypes above 0.001.

RNA transcripts yielded amplified TCR beta CDR3 regions. Primed by the HTBI set, a first-round RT-PCR was run on the TCR CDR3. TCRdb analysed the multiplex PCR reads with MiXCR anew, one entry per CDR3 protein. The sample lists about 130,000 distinct CDR3 sequences, 22% occurring once. This clonotype was seen a handful of times. Its target is not known. CDR3 size: 14 residues. Trimming took 5 bases from V and 3 from J, leaving 14 bases between them. Patients aged 18 to 65 with hyperthyroidism were newly diagnosed, with duration under 2 months. Uncontrolled infection, other autoimmune disease, pregnancy or lactation barred patients from enrollment.

The rearrangement uses TRBV12-3 or TRBV12-4 and TRBJ2-7; D is possibly TRBD2 (5 bases). This clonotype was obtained from a woman aged 45 to 65 with Graves' hyperthyroidism that later progressed to Graves' ophthalmopathy. Material: blood. The chain's CDR3 is CASSRGPPLYEQYF. CDR3 sequence (DNA): TGTGCCAGCAGTCGAGGGCCTCCACTCTACGAGCAGTACTTC.